Listed below are T cell receptor beta chains from one sample, sequenced in a study of cytomegalovirus exposure and HLA in healthy donors. Only in-frame clones appear in the TCRdb table, and some are missing; sequencing was by immunoSEQ multiplex PCR. The sample has approximately 190,000 clones; around 84% are singletons. The specimen sequenced was PBMCs. The receptors originated from a woman aged 45-60 years in good health and CMV-seropositive. Both conserved end residues are part of each CDR3. Each record gives: V gene, clone size, D gene, J gene, CDR3 DNA, CDR3 protein. D genes are given only for firm matches. Size is omitted from some rows. Given values are once, few, many or a class for expanded clones.

>TRBV6-6|.|TRBD1|TRBJ1-2
TGTGCCAGCAGTGCGACAGGGGGGTATGGCTACACCTTC
CASSATGGYGYTF
>TRBV19|.|TRBD1|TRBJ1-5
TGTGCCAGTAGTCTCCAGGGACAGGGGCAGGGTCAGCCCCAGCATTTT
CASSLQGQGQGQPQHF
>TRBV10-3|.|TRBD2|TRBJ2-7
TGTGCCAGCAGACCGGGAGGGATAAACGAGCAGTACTTC
CASRPGGINEQYF
>TRBV5-4|.|.|TRBJ2-5
TGTGCCAGCAGCCCCCAAAGAGGGCCCCAAAAGACCCAGTACTTC
CASSPQRGPQKTQYF
>TRBV6-5|.|TRBD1|TRBJ1-3
TGTGCCATCAGGGACAGCGCAGGGGGAAACACCATATATTTT
CAIRDSAGGNTIYF
>TRBV5-1|.|TRBD2|TRBJ2-3
TGCGCCAGCAGCTCTAGCGGTTACAACACAGATACGCAGTATTTT
CASSSSGYNTDTQYF
>TRBV6-5|.|TRBD1|TRBJ1-1
TGTGCCAGCAGACCCGGGACAGGGTCGTCTGAAGCTTTCTTT
CASRPGTGSSEAFF
>TRBV4-1|.|.|TRBJ2-7
TGCGCCAGCAGCCAAGAAGAGCGGTCTACCTACGAGCAGTACTTC
CASSQEERSTYEQYF
>TRBV18|.|.|TRBJ2-2
TGTGCCAGCTCTCCTACCATGCAGGGGCGGACCGGGGAGCTGTTTTTT
CASSPTMQGRTGELFF
>TRBV5-6|.|TRBD1|TRBJ2-3
TGTGCCAGCAGCTTGGAGGGGGCATATAGCACAGATACGCAGTATTTT
CASSLEGAYSTDTQYF
>TRBV6-5|.|.|TRBJ1-3
TGTGCCAGCAGTACCCAGGGGTTTGATGGAAACACCATATATTTT
CASSTQGFDGNTIYF
>TRBV10-1|.|.|TRBJ1-5
TGCGCCAGCAGGTACAGGGAGCCCCTTAATCAGCCCCAGCATTTT
CASRYREPLNQPQHF
>TRBV5-1|.|.|TRBJ2-1
TGCGCCAGCAGCATGGGGACACTGAACAATGAGCAGTTCTTC
CASSMGTLNNEQFF
>TRBV7-2|.|TRBD1|TRBJ2-7
TGTGCCAGCAGCCGGGACAGGAGCTCCTACGAGCAGTACTTC
CASSRDRSSYEQYF
>TRBV19|once|.|TRBJ2-1
TGTGCCAGTAGCGGAGGGGTAGACTCCTACAATGAGCAGTTCTTC
CASSGGVDSYNEQFF
>TRBV9|.|TRBD2|TRBJ2-3
TGTGCCAGCAGCGTAGCTCCTAGCGGGGGTTCTAGCACAGATACGCAGTATTTT
CASSVAPSGGSSTDTQYF
>TRBV18|.|.|TRBJ2-2
TGTGCCAGCTCCCGCGACAGGACCTCGAACACCGGGGAGCTGTTTTTT
CASSRDRTSNTGELFF
>TRBV2|.|.|TRBJ2-7
TGTGCCAGCAGTGAAGCACCAGGGCTAGTCTCCTACGAGCAGTACTTC
CASSEAPGLVSYEQYF
>TRBV5-1|.|.|TRBJ2-3
TGCGCCAGCAGCTTGGAAATAGGCGGTTTCGATACGCAGTATTTT
CASSLEIGGFDTQYF
>TRBV9|.|TRBD1|TRBJ2-7
TGTGCCAGCAGCCCTCACATCGGACAGGCCGCCTACGAGCAGTACTTC
CASSPHIGQAAYEQYF
>TRBV5-1|.|.|TRBJ2-2
TGCGCCAGCAGCCCCCTGGGACATTTGAACACCGGGGAGCTGTTTTTT
CASSPLGHLNTGELFF
>TRBV6-5|.|.|TRBJ2-3
TGTGCCAGCAGCCTTATAGACAGCGAAGATACGCAGTATTTT
CASSLIDSEDTQYF
>TRBV11-2|.|.|TRBJ2-7
TGTGCTAGCAGCTTAGGTCGGCCGAGGGCCTACGAGCAGTACTTC
CASSLGRPRAYEQYF
>TRBV25-1|.|TRBD2|TRBJ2-7
TGTGCCAGCAGTGAGGGGACTAGCGGCTCCTACGAGCAGTACTTC
CASSEGTSGSYEQYF
>TRBV9|few|TRBD1|TRBJ2-7
TGTGCCAGCAGCCCAGGACAGGGGGATCTTTACGAGCAGTACTTC
CASSPGQGDLYEQYF
>TRBV6-6|few|TRBD1|TRBJ1-1
TGTGCCAGCAGTTACGGGACAGAATGGGACACTGAAGCTTTCTTT
CASSYGTEWDTEAFF
>TRBV5-6|.|.|TRBJ2-5
TGTGCCAGCAGCTCGGGTCCAGAAGAGACCCAGTACTTC
CASSSGPEETQYF
>TRBV7-6|.|.|TRBJ2-2
TGTGCCAGCCGGGGGTCACATTACACCGGGGAGCTGTTTTTT
CASRGSHYTGELFF
>TRBV7-9|.|TRBD2|TRBJ2-1
TGTGCCAGCAGCTCAGCCAGCGGGGGGGCCTATAACAATGAGCAGTTCTTC
CASSSASGGAYNNEQFF
>TRBV19|.|.|TRBJ2-6
TGTGCCAGTAGGAAACAGGCAGGGTCTGGGGCCAACGTCCTGACTTTC
CASRKQAGSGANVLTF
>TRBV11-2|.|.|TRBJ2-7
TGTGCCAGCAGCTTAGATAGAGCTTCCTACGAGCAGTACTTC
CASSLDRASYEQYF
>TRBV10-3|few|TRBD1|TRBJ1-6
TGTGCCATCAGTGGCCAGGGGGATAATTCACCCCTCCACTTT
CAISGQGDNSPLHF
>TRBV7-9|.|TRBD2|TRBJ2-7
TGTGCCAGCAGCTCCTCTAGCGGGGCGGACTACGAGCAGTACTTC
CASSSSSGADYEQYF
>TRBV9|.|.|TRBJ2-5
TGTGCGGTTGGTAAGGCGGGTCGGGAGACCCAGTACTTC
CAVGKAGRETQYF
>TRBV18|.|TRBD2|TRBJ2-5
TGTGCCAGCTCACCACCTGGGACTAGCGGGGGAACCCAGTACTTC
CASSPPGTSGGTQYF
>TRBV7-3|.|.|TRBJ2-2
TGTGCCAGCAGCTTAAGTCGCGGGGACGGGGAGCTGTTTTTT
CASSLSRGDGELFF
>TRBV5-1|.|TRBD2|TRBJ2-3
TGCGCCAGCAGCCACCCTAGCGGGGCCCGCACAGATACGCAGTATTTT
CASSHPSGARTDTQYF
>TRBV7-6|.|.|TRBJ1-1
TGTGCCAGCAGCGCGGACTATACTGGGACGGGTAACACTGAAGCTTTCTTT
CASSADYTGTGNTEAFF
>TRBV11-2|.|TRBD2|TRBJ2-2
TGTGCCAGCAGCTTAGGGTTCGGGGGGGCCGGGGAGCTGTTTTTT
CASSLGFGGAGELFF